These 3 T cell receptor beta chains share one sample of origin, sequenced in a study of response to subunit inactivated influenza vaccine. Using its own MiXCR run on the RT-PCR reads, TCRdb lists one record per CDR3 protein. This sample has 650,000 to 800,000 distinct CDR3 sequences; approximately 13% occur once, and the top ten carry roughly 6.4%. The material sequenced was PBMCs from blood, taken less than 15 days before vaccination. These receptors all come from a man in his fifties or sixties who received an inactivated influenza vaccine.

J is TRBJ1-4 and V is TRBV20-1, with D uncertain. This CDR3 region has 13 residues. Trimming took 5 bases from V and 8 from J, leaving 15 bases between them. In germline, CDR1 is DFQATT, CDR2 SNEGSKA (reference sequence). The CDR3 is CSASRILDEKLFF. As DNA, the CDR3 is TGCAGTGCTTCAAGGATTCTTGACGAAAAACTGTTTTTT.

The rearrangement uses TRBV18 and TRBJ1-2, with D hard to call. CDR1 and CDR2 (germline): KGHSH, LQKENI. The CDR3 is made up of 13 amino acids. The ends were cut back, 1 base at V and 8 bases at J, with 11 bases in the middle. The CDR3 nucleotides are TGTGCCAGCTCACCACGAAACCTCTTGGGCTACACCTTC. Encoded protein: CASSPRNLLGYTF. The full variable domain, rest sourced from reference TRBV18 and TRBJ1-2, is NAGVMQNPRHLVRRRGQEARLRCSPMKGHSHVYWYRQLPEEGLKFMVYLQKENIIDESGMPKERFSAEFPKEGPSILRIQQVVRGDSAAYFCASSPRNLLGYTFGSGTRLTVV.

This clonotype was seen more than once but under ten times. The V gene is TRBV7-9, the J gene TRBJ2-5; the D gene could be TRBD1 or TRBD2 (5 bases each). Looked up from germline, CDR1 is SEHNR and CDR2 is FQNEAQ (reference sequence). Trimming took 2 bases from V and 0 from J, leaving 10 bases between them. CDR3 length: 15 residues. CDR3 residues: CASSLYGAYQETQYF. CDR3 sequence (DNA): TGTGCCAGCAGCTTATACGGGGCGTACCAAGAGACCCAGTACTTC.